This T cell receptor (delta chain) is drawn from a study of γδ T cells in repeated Plasmodium falciparum infection. Vgamma9/Vdelta2+ and Vdelta2-negative gammadelta T cells were flow-sorted from PBMC for bulk sequencing. Germline lookup yields CDR1 TSWWSYY and CDR2 QGS. The CDR3 extends over 21 amino acids. Details on this clone: TCRdb assigns this DNA the protein of a much larger clone, which departs from its translation at residue 18; this likely reflects a read error, and the protein shown comes from translating the DNA.

TCRdb ran CATT on the multiplex PCR reads. This sample has roughly 90,000 delta-chain clones, with roughly 1.4% found just once. This TCR was recovered from a pool of human donors (malaria-infected and uninfected, not separated). Sequencing used gamma-delta T cells from blood. The chain links TRDV1 to TRDJ1; perhaps TRDD3 as D (6 bases). TCRdb lists no J gene, so it was determined here by aligning the DNA to germline. The CDR3 is CALGESTHNLGWGENTDRLIF. Written as DNA, the CDR3 is TGTGCTCTTGGGGAATCTACACACAACCTTGGGTGGGGGGAGAACACCGATAGACTCATCTTT.